These T cell receptor beta chains were read from a single sample in a study of blood T cell repertoires in COVID-19. Data came from immunoSEQ multiplex PCR; TCRdb stores just in-frame clones and leaves some out. Counted here are around 170,000 clones, around 86% occurring once; the ten biggest clones make up approximately 6.5%. Sequencing used peripheral blood. All receptors derive from a woman aged 40 to 55 with acute or convalescent COVID-19. CDR3s include the opening cysteine and the closing phenylalanine or tryptophan. A D gene is named only where the DNA matches it firmly. Part of the rows lack a size; the others show once, few, many or a class for expanded clones.

TRBD1	TRBJ1-2	TRBV13	-	TGTGCCAGCAGCTCCGGGACAGGGGGCGGTAACTATGGCTACACCTTC	CASSSGTGGGNYGYTF
-	TRBJ1-3	TRBV7-3	-	TGTGCCAGCAGCTCCGCGTCTGGAAACACCATATATTTT	CASSSASGNTIYF
TRBD2	TRBJ2-1	TRBV18	-	TGTGCCAGCTCACCAGGTCTAGCGGGGGACCCTGAGCAGTTCTTC	CASSPGLAGDPEQFF
TRBD1	TRBJ2-7	TRBV28	-	TGTGCCAGCCGACCTATTACACAGGGGGACGGGCAGTACTTC	CASRPITQGDGQYF
TRBD1	TRBJ2-1	TRBV23-1	-	TGCGCCAGCAGTCAACCCGGACAGGGGGCCCGGAATGAGCAGTTCTTC	CASSQPGQGARNEQFF
TRBD1	TRBJ1-1	TRBV30	-	TGTGCCTGGAACCAAGGACAGGGCAGAGCTTTCTTT	CAWNQGQGRAFF
TRBD1	TRBJ1-5	TRBV3-1/TRBV3-2	-	TGTGCCAGCAGCCAAGGGGGGACAGCTGTGACCCAAAATCAGCCCCAGCATTTT	CASSQGGTAVTQNQPQHF
-	TRBJ1-1	TRBV27	-	TGTGCCAGTAACCGGGGGGGGGCTGGGAACACTGAAGCTTTCTTT	CASNRGGAGNTEAFF
-	TRBJ2-7	TRBV2	-	TGTGCCAGCAGGCGGCAAACCTACGAGCAGTACTTC	CASRRQTYEQYF
TRBD1	TRBJ2-1	TRBV10-1	-	TGCGCCAGTGAACCGGGACAGGGATACAATGAGCAGTTCTTC	CASEPGQGYNEQFF
TRBD2	TRBJ2-3	TRBV3-1/TRBV3-2	-	TGTGCCAGCAGCCTGATTAGCGGGGGCTTCACAGATACGCAGTATTTT	CASSLISGGFTDTQYF
TRBD2	TRBJ2-1	TRBV19	-	TGTGCCAGTAGTATGGGTAGCGGGAGCTATTACAATGAGCAGTTCTTC	CASSMGSGSYYNEQFF
-	TRBJ1-1	TRBV9	-	TGTGCCAGCAGCGTAGCCCCGGGGGGGTGGAACACTGAAGCTTTCTTT	CASSVAPGGWNTEAFF
TRBD1	TRBJ1-4	TRBV5-1	few	TGCGCCAGCAAAGAGACAGGGTATGAAAAACTGTTTTTT	CASKETGYEKLFF
TRBD2	TRBJ2-1	TRBV4-1	-	TGCGCCAGCAGCCAAGGACCTTCAGCGGGGGGCTACAATGAGCAGTTCTTC	CASSQGPSAGGYNEQFF
TRBD1	TRBJ2-2	TRBV30	-	TGTGCCTGGAGTGTAAGGGACAGGCTGACCGGGGAGCTGTTTTTT	CAWSVRDRLTGELFF
-	TRBJ1-1	TRBV28	-	TGTGCCAGCAGTTTACCGACAGTTGAAGCTTTCTTT	CASSLPTVEAFF
-	TRBJ2-5	TRBV15	-	TGTGCCACCAGCAGAGTAGGGGCTGGTGAGACCCAGTACTTC	CATSRVGAGETQYF
TRBD2	TRBJ2-1	TRBV28	-	TGTGCCAGCAGTTCCTTGTTGTTGGTAGCGGGAGCCAATGAGCAGTTCTTC	CASSSLLLVAGANEQFF
-	TRBJ1-4	TRBV7-9	once	TGTGCCAGCAGCTTAGGCGGGGGAAATGAAAAACTGTTTTTT	CASSLGGGNEKLFF
TRBD1	TRBJ2-7	TRBV2	-	TGTGCCAGCAGGGACAGGGGATACGAGCAGTACTTC	CASRDRGYEQYF
-	TRBJ1-4	TRBV18	-	TGTGCCAGCTCCGAACGGACAGATGAAAAACTGTTTTTT	CASSERTDEKLFF
TRBD1	TRBJ1-1	TRBV28	-	TGTGCCAGCGGGGACAGAACAGGACGGCTTGAAGCTTTCTTT	CASGDRTGRLEAFF
TRBD1	TRBJ2-7	TRBV5-4	few	TGTGCCAGCAGCTCTTGGACAGGTTCCTACGAGCAGTACTTC	CASSSWTGSYEQYF
-	TRBJ2-5	TRBV5-1	once	TGCGCCAGCAGCTCGGGACAACAGGGCCAAGAGACCCAGTACTTC	CASSSGQQGQETQYF